A single sample is the source of the 21 T cell receptor beta chains below, sequenced in a study of T-cell memory formation after mild COVID-19. TCRdb independently ran MiXCR on the 5' RACE reads; one entry per CDR3 protein. The table lists around 320,000 distinct CDR3 sequences, under 30% of them singletons, with around an eighth in the top ten. Sequenced sample: PBMCs or a T cell subset sorted from them (not recorded which). These receptors all stem from an adult woman who had mild COVID-19 (a few samples of this study predate the infection). Cell type and time point are not known.

V usage is TRBV10-3 and J usage is TRBJ2-1, with 11 positions matching TRBD2. CDR3 length: 14 amino acids. With 3 bases clipped from V and 5 bases from J, the junction kept 0 bases outside the gene matches. From germline, CDR1 is ENHRY and CDR2 SYGVKD. The CDR3 coding sequence is TGTGCCATCAGTGAACTAGCGGGAGACAATGAGCAGTTCTTC. As protein: CAISELAGDNEQFF.

The genes are TRBV7-6 and TRBJ2-1; 7 bases align to TRBD1. V was pared by 0 bases and J by 4 bases, with 3 bases of the junction left unmatched. The germline gives CDR1 SGHVS, CDR2 FNYEAQ. The CDR3 spans 15 residues. CDR3 sequence (DNA): TGTGCCAGCAGCTTAGCGGGACAGACTTACAATGAGCAGTTCTTC. This codes for CASSLAGQTYNEQFF.

The chain is built from TRBV4-1 and TRBJ2-1; the D gene is possibly TRBD2 (5 bases). V lost 0 bases and J 1 base, leaving 13 bases between the germline ends. The CDR3 is 17 residues long. Per germline, CDR1 MGHRA and CDR2 YSYEKL. The CDR3 is CASSQDVWRRSYNEQFF. The CDR3 DNA reads as TGCGCCAGCAGCCAAGACGTCTGGAGGAGGTCCTACAATGAGCAGTTCTTC.

In its sample, this clonotype was seen a few times. The chain employs TRBV4-2 and TRBJ1-2, with 7 positions matching TRBD1. The CDR3 covers 15 residues. Germline V CDR1 and CDR2: LGHNA, YNFKEQ. Losses at the gene ends were 3 bases for V and 0 bases for J; bases not matched to a gene: 4. The CDR3 loop reads CASSHLGTANYGYTF. The CDR3 nucleotides are TGTGCCAGCAGCCATCTCGGGACAGCTAACTATGGCTACACCTTC.

The chain employs TRBV7-2 and TRBJ2-7; TRBD2 is a possible D gene (5 bases). V lost 5 bases, J lost 2 bases, and 16 bases lay in between. Germline lookup yields CDR1 SGHTA and CDR2 FQGNSA. This CDR3 is 15 amino acids long. The CDR3 spells CASSRAARGTYEQYF. DNA for the CDR3: TGTGCCAGCAGCCGCGCGGCCCGGGGAACCTACGAGCAGTACTTC.

Ten or more counts support this clonotype. The J gene is TRBJ2-2, the V gene TRBV5-1; TRBD1 matches 9 bases. There are 14 residues in the CDR3. Germline CDR1 and CDR2: SGHRS and YFSETQ. V trimming: 3 bases; J trimming: 4 bases; junction bases outside the gene matches: 1. CDR3 region: CASSWGQGTGELFF. DNA of the CDR3: TGCGCCAGCAGCTGGGGACAGGGCACCGGGGAGCTGTTTTTT. Full variable domain (outside the CDR3, taken from reference TRBV5-1 and TRBJ2-2): KAGVTQTPRYLIKTRGQQVTLSCSPISGHRSVSWYQQTPGQGLQFLFEYFSETQRNKGNFPGRFSGRQFSNSRSEMNVSTLELGDSALYLCASSWGQGTGELFFGEGSRLTVL.

The chain carries TRBV4-1 and TRBJ2-1; TRBD2 agrees at 11 bases. The CDR3 covers 16 residues. J lost 10 bases, V lost 0 bases, and 8 bases had no gene match. The germline CDR1 and CDR2 sequences are MGHRA and YSYEKL. CDR3 in DNA: TGCGCCAGCAGCCAAGAGATAGCGGGGGGGCCCTTAGAGCAGTTCTTC. Protein: CASSQEIAGGPLEQFF.

This clonotype was picked up many times. The J gene is TRBJ2-3, the V gene TRBV12-3 or TRBV12-4; no clear D gene. CDR3 length: 15 amino acids. V was cut by 2 bases and J by 2 bases, with 11 bases left in between. The CDR3 region has the DNA TGTGCCAGCAGTTTATCCCCGCGGCACACAGATACGCAGTATTTT. Translating gives CASSLSPRHTDTQYF.

The rearrangement links TRBV30 to TRBJ2-7, with D uncertain. Per the germline V gene, CDR1 is GTSNPN and CDR2 is SVGIG (reference sequence). The CDR3 has 12 residues. V was clipped by 2 bases and J by 7 bases, with 12 bases between them. CDR3 nucleotide sequence: TGTGCCTGGAGTAGGACCATGGGTGAGCAGTACTTC. Translating it yields CAWSRTMGEQYF.

This clonotype was observed a few times. The genes are TRBV7-9 and TRBJ2-3; 7 nucleotides agree with TRBD2. V shed 3 bases and J 4 bases; nucleotides not matched to a gene: 7. CDR1 and CDR2 (germline): SEHNR, FQNEAQ (reference sequence). The CDR3 length is 15 residues. The CDR3 DNA reads as TGTGCCAGCAGCTTGAGTGGGAGGGCCCCAGATACGCAGTATTTT. Residues: CASSLSGRAPDTQYF.

In its sample, this clonotype was seen many times. This CDR3 is CASSPRQGSPLHF. DNA for the CDR3: TGTGCCAGCAGCCCTCGACAGGGGTCACCCCTCCACTTT. This chain joins TRBV7-6 and TRBJ1-6; 8 bases agree with TRBD1. Germline V gene data show CDR1 as SGHVS and CDR2 as FNYEAQ. Trimming removed 5 bases from V and 10 bases from J; junction bases left unmatched: 4. This CDR3 is 13 amino acids long.

This clonotype was seen only a few times. This chain links TRBV20-1 with TRBJ1-1; D remains ambiguous. With 1 base removed from V and 2 bases from J, the gap between germline ends came to 14 bases. In germline, CDR1 is DFQATT, CDR2 SNEGSKA (reference sequence). CDR3 length: 15 residues. CDR3 sequence reads: CSARGRRAQNTEAFF. DNA of the CDR3: TGCAGTGCTAGAGGGCGGCGGGCCCAAAACACTGAAGCTTTCTTT.

There are a few counts of this clonotype. The chain combines TRBV29-1 with TRBJ2-2; no reliable D call. V was cut by 6 bases and J by 2 bases, with 10 bases left in between. CDR1 and CDR2 from the germline V gene are SQVTM and ANQGSEA. There are 13 residues in the CDR3. CDR3 sequence (DNA): TGCAGCGTCCGGCGACCTAACACCGGGGAGCTGTTTTTT. Amino acids: CSVRRPNTGELFF.

A few counts support this clonotype. The chain recombines TRBV6-5 with TRBJ2-5, with D maybe TRBD1 (6 bases). V was trimmed by 5 bases and J by 3 bases, leaving 10 bases between them. Germline-derived CDR1 and CDR2 are MNHEY and SVGAGI. CDR3 length equals 13 residues. The CDR3 spells CASSDYREETQYF. CDR3 DNA sequence: TGTGCCAGCAGTGACTACAGGGAAGAGACCCAGTACTTC.

This clonotype turned up a few times. V and J are TRBV19 and TRBJ2-7, with 9 bases aligning to TRBD1. J lost 3 bases, V lost 4 bases, and 7 bases had no gene match. The length of the CDR3 is 15 residues. CDR1 is LNHDA and CDR2 is SQIVND in the germline V gene (reference sequence). The CDR3 coding sequence is TGTGCCAGTAGTACGCCGAGGGGACAGGGCTACGAGCAGTACTTC. Its protein is CASSTPRGQGYEQYF.

The chain joins TRBV7-2 to TRBJ2-1; possible D gene TRBD2, 6 bases. CDR3 size: 15 residues. Germline CDR1 reads SGHTA; CDR2 reads FQGNSA. The V and J ends lost 5 bases and 0 bases respectively, with 11 bases between them. The DNA for the CDR3 is TGTGCCAGCAGCCGCAGCGGGCCCTCCTACAATGAGCAGTTCTTC. Translation: CASSRSGPSYNEQFF. Drawing the rest from reference TRBV7-2 and TRBJ2-1, the complete variable domain is GAGVSQSPSNKVTEKGKDVELRCDPISGHTALYWYRQSLGQGLEFLIYFQGNSAPDKSGLPSDRFSAERTGGSVSTLTIQRTQQEDSAVYLCASSRSGPSYNEQFFGPGTRLTVL.

This chain uses TRBV5-1 with TRBJ1-2; a weak D match, TRBD1 (5 bases). The germline CDR1 and CDR2 sequences are SGHRS and YFSETQ. Trimming cost V 5 bases and J 8 bases, with 16 bases left between them. This CDR3 has 13 residues. Here the CDR3 reads CASSRDSGGGYTF. DNA of the CDR3: TGCGCCAGCAGTCGCGACTCTGGGGGAGGCTACACCTTC.

This chain links TRBV7-9 with TRBJ2-5, with D tentatively TRBD2 (5 bases). The CDR3 is 15 amino acids. Germline lookup yields CDR1 SEHNR and CDR2 FQNEAQ (reference sequence). V was clipped by 5 bases and J by 4 bases, with 17 bases between them. The CDR3 spells CASSRGAGYPETQYF. DNA for the CDR3: TGTGCCAGCAGCCGCGGCGCGGGTTACCCAGAGACCCAGTACTTC. The variable domain in full, with the rest retrieved from reference TRBV7-9 and TRBJ2-5, is DTGVSQNPRHKITKRGQNVTFRCDPISEHNRLYWYRQTLGQGPEFLTYFQNEAQLEKSRLLSDRFSAERPKGSFSTLEIQRTEQGDSAMYLCASSRGAGYPETQYFGPGTRLLVL.

This clonotype was seen more than once but under ten times. V and J are TRBV7-9 and TRBJ2-5; perhaps TRBD1 as D (5 bases). CDR1 and CDR2 from the germline V gene are SEHNR and FQNEAQ (reference sequence). V was clipped by 1 base and J by 7 bases, with 13 bases between them. This CDR3 has 14 amino acids. This chain's CDR3 is CASSLGGRYATQYF. For the CDR3, the DNA is TGTGCCAGCAGCTTAGGGGGCCGGTACGCGACCCAGTACTTC. The entire variable domain, with the rest obtained from reference TRBV7-9 and TRBJ2-5, is as follows: DTGVSQNPRHKITKRGQNVTFRCDPISEHNRLYWYRQTLGQGPEFLTYFQNEAQLEKSRLLSDRFSAERPKGSFSTLEIQRTEQGDSAMYLCASSLGGRYATQYFGPGTRLLVL.

The chain links TRBV12-3 or TRBV12-4 to TRBJ2-7; D is perhaps TRBD1 (5 bases). V was shortened by 3 bases and J by 5 bases, with 20 bases between the two germline ends. The CDR3 loop spans 16 amino acids. CDR3 sequence: CASSFQGSVFWNEQYF. The CDR3 region has the DNA TGTGCCAGCAGTTTTCAGGGATCGGTCTTTTGGAACGAGCAGTACTTC.

The table lists this clonotype with a few counts. This sequence joins TRBV28 and TRBJ2-7; either TRBD1 or TRBD2 may fit D (6 bases each). The V and J ends lost 10 bases and 5 bases respectively, with 21 bases between them. This CDR3 contains 14 residues. CDR1 MDHEN and CDR2 SYDVKM come from the germline V gene. The CDR3 is CAKGVGLRDNEQYF. The DNA for the CDR3 is TGTGCCAAGGGTGTGGGACTGAGGGACAACGAGCAGTACTTC.